Shown below are 2 T cell receptor beta chains from a single sample sequenced in a study of shared T cell receptors in the human thymus. The repertoire was sequenced with immunoSEQ multiplex PCR; TCRdb's copy has only in-frame clones and lacks some. The sample has hundreds of thousands of clones; 70% to 90% are singletons. This sample was shared with a second study, whose subject was human thymus T cells.

Material: thymocytes. These receptors were collected from a boy in the first two years of life with a congenital heart defect.

This chain links TRBV28 with TRBJ2-7; 8 bases are a match to TRBD2. The CDR3 has 16 residues. Germline loops: CDR1 MDHEN, CDR2 SYDVKM. Losses at the gene ends were 2 bases for V and 2 bases for J; bases not matched to a gene: 8. CDR3 loop: CASSLLVTSATYEQYF. As DNA, the CDR3 is TGTGCCAGCAGTTTACTCGTGACTAGCGCTACCTACGAGCAGTACTTC.

The chain combines TRBV9 with TRBJ2-7, with D possibly TRBD1 on 6 matching bases. In germline, CDR1 is SGDLS, CDR2 YYNGEE. This CDR3 comprises 14 residues. V was pared by 3 bases and J by 0 bases, with 10 bases between. The CDR3, as DNA: TGTGCCAGCAGCGCCGGGGACACCTCCTACGAGCAGTACTTC. Amino acid sequence: CASSAGDTSYEQYF.